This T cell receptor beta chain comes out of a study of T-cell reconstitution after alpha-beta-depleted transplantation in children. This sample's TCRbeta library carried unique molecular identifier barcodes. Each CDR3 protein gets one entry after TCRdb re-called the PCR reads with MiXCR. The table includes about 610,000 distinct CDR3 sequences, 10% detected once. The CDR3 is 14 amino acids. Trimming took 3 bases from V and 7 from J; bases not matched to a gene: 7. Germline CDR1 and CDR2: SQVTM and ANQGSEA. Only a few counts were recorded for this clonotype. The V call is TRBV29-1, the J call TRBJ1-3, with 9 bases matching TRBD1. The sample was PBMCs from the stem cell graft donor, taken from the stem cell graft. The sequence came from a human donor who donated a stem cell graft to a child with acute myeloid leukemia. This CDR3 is CSVDPTGGRNTIYF. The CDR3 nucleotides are TGCAGCGTTGATCCGACAGGGGGTCGTAACACCATATATTTT.